The source of this TCR beta chain is a study of blood T cell repertoires in COVID-19. Study details: The United States, Italy and Spain provided the acute and convalescent COVID-19 samples. PBMCs, B-cell-depleted T cells, or T cells provided the cDNA or gDNA that made up the material.

In the original workflow: Reference gene primer amplification gave nucleated cell count estimates. Using immunoSEQ multiplex PCR, the repertoire was profiled, and TCRdb retains in-frame clones only, with some absent. The DNA gave D and trimming, while V, J and clone size come from that table. The sample has about 340,000 clones, 80% to 90% seen once; the top ten hold about 2.7%. This CDR3 is 15 amino acids long. CDR1 MGHRA and CDR2 YSYEKL come from the germline V gene. After removal of 4 bases from V and 8 bases from J, the junction contained 9 bases not matched to a gene. The J gene is TRBJ2-1, the V gene TRBV4-1; TRBD2 matches at 9 bases. This sequence was found in a young man with active or convalescent COVID-19. Source material: peripheral blood. This CDR3 reads CASSPRASGNDEQFF. Here the CDR3 DNA reads TGCGCCAGCAGCCCCCGGGCTAGCGGGAACGATGAGCAGTTCTTC.